This T cell receptor (beta chain) was captured by sequencing in a study of blood T cell repertoires in COVID-19. Libraries were prepared by immunoSEQ multiplex PCR; TCRdb keeps only in-frame clonotypes and omits some of them. Among a few hundred thousand clones listed, approximately 85% were seen once. The sequence was collected from a woman aged 45 to 65 who had recovered from COVID-19. Sequenced material: PBMCs or T cells enriched from blood (not recorded which).

The CDR3: CAWVGGGTEAFF. CDR3 bases: TGTGCCTGGGTTGGGGGGGGCACTGAAGCTTTCTTT. The gene calls are TRBV30 and TRBJ1-1; a weak D match, TRBD1 (5 bases). Germline values: CDR1 GTSNPN, CDR2 SVGIG (reference sequence). V shed 5 bases and J shed 4 bases, with 11 bases lying between them. The CDR3 consists of 12 residues.